The 19 T cell receptor beta chains below were found in one sample sequenced in a study of CD8 T cell repertoires and HIV-1 epitope variants. The repertoire was sequenced with immunoSEQ multiplex PCR; TCRdb's copy has only in-frame clones and lacks some. The sample holds almost 6,000 clones; around 66% are singletons and the top ten take 45%. No cognate antigen is known for these TCRs. Sample: cultured CD8+ T cells derived from PBMCs. These receptors all come from a male donor with HIV.

This clone was counted only a few times. The chain links TRBV6-5 to TRBJ2-7; D ambiguous. The V end lost 5 bases, the J end lost 4 bases, and 15 bases lay between the germline ends. The CDR3 has 14 residues. The germline gives CDR1 MNHEY, CDR2 SVGAGI. Written as DNA, the CDR3 is TGTGCCAGCAGTCCACCGGGCGCGGAATACGAGCAGTACTTC. It specifies CASSPPGAEYEQYF.

This clone was seen a few times. The chain joins TRBV5-6 to TRBJ2-5, with TRBD2 matching 10 bases. The length of the CDR3 is 16 residues. J lost 3 bases, V lost 1 base, and 6 bases had no gene match. Germline CDR1 SGHDT, CDR2 YYEEEE. CDR3 in DNA: TGTGCCAGCAGCTTGCTCCTCGGACTAGCGGAAGAGACCCAGTACTTC. Amino acids: CASSLLLGLAEETQYF.

This clone was seen only once. The rearrangement links TRBV4-1 to TRBJ2-5; 12 bases align to TRBD2. Germline values: CDR1 MGHRA, CDR2 YSYEKL. The CDR3 totals 18 residues. The V segment lost 1 base and the J segment 4 bases; nucleotides outside the gene matches: 10. CDR3 loop: CASSQGRLAGGPIETQYF. CDR3 DNA: TGCGCCAGCAGCCAAGGACGGCTAGCGGGAGGGCCGATAGAGACCCAGTACTTC.

The rearrangement links TRBV28 to TRBJ2-7; 7 bases are a match to TRBD2. Germline lookup yields CDR1 MDHEN and CDR2 SYDVKM. Trimming cost V 5 bases and J 1 base; bases outside gene matches: 2. The CDR3 has 13 amino acids. The CDR3 loop reads CASSGGGSYEQYF. The CDR3 nucleotides are TGTGCCAGCAGTGGCGGGGGATCCTACGAGCAGTACTTC.

The genes are TRBV7-6 and TRBJ2-5; possibly TRBD1 for D (6 bases). The J call may be faulty, since TRBJ2-7 better matches the DNA end. Per the germline V gene, CDR1 is SGHVS and CDR2 is FNYEAQ. CDR3 length: 15 amino acids. CDR3: CASSLAPDRPYEQYF. Written as DNA, the CDR3 is TGTGCCAGCAGCTTAGCCCCTGACAGGCCCTACGAGCAGTACTTC.

The gene calls are TRBV13 and TRBJ2-3; 9 bases are a match to TRBD1. V lost 3 bases, J lost 6 bases, and 4 bases stayed unmatched. The V gene's germline CDR1 is PRHDT and CDR2 FYEKMQ (reference sequence). There are 14 residues in the CDR3. CDR3 loop: CASSFTGGSDTQYF. CDR3 nucleotide sequence: TGTGCCAGCAGCTTCACAGGGGGCTCGGATACGCAGTATTTT.

The chain is built from TRBV28 and TRBJ1-1, with unresolved D. CDR3 length equals 14 residues. The V gene's germline CDR1 is MDHEN and CDR2 SYDVKM. Trimming took 2 bases from V and 1 from J, leaving 8 bases between them. The CDR3 nucleotides are TGTGCCAGCAGTTTAAGGACGGGGAACACTGAAGCTTTCTTT. Its translation: CASSLRTGNTEAFF.

This clone appeared once. This chain joins TRBV25-1 and TRBJ2-1, with D perhaps assigned TRBD1 or TRBD2 (5 bases each). The V and J ends lost 6 bases and 6 bases respectively, with 12 bases between them. The germline CDR1 and CDR2 sequences are MGHDK and SYGVNS. This CDR3 has 13 amino acids. The CDR3 DNA sequence: TGTGCCAGCAGCTGGGCTGGGGGCAATGAGCAGTTCTTC. This codes for CASSWAGGNEQFF.

V and J are TRBV7-9 and TRBJ2-1; weak D call: TRBD1 (5 bases). The CDR3 runs to 13 residues. With 5 bases removed from V and 4 bases from J, the gap between germline ends came to 9 bases. The germline V gene encodes CDR1 SEHNR and CDR2 FQNEAQ (reference sequence). The CDR3 region is CASSTTGYNEQFF. In nucleotides, the CDR3 is TGTGCCAGCAGCACCACAGGTTACAATGAGCAGTTCTTC.

CDR3 sequence (DNA): TGTGCCAGCAGCTCCCCGGGACTAGACTTCTCTGGGGCCAACGTCCTGACTTTC. Its protein product is CASSSPGLDFSGANVLTF. This rearrangement joins TRBV7-8 to TRBJ2-6, with 8 positions matching TRBD2. Losses at the gene ends were 4 bases for V and 0 bases for J; bases not matched to a gene: 8. Germline CDR1 SGHVS, CDR2 FQNEAQ. This CDR3 has 18 amino acids.

V and J are TRBV6-5 and TRBJ1-1; D uncertain. V dropped 6 bases and J dropped 7 bases, with 18 bases sitting between them. CDR1 MNHEY and CDR2 SVGAGI come from the germline V gene. The length of the CDR3 is 14 residues. The CDR3 spells CASSFAGPSSEAFF. The CDR3 DNA follows: TGTGCCAGCAGCTTTGCCGGCCCTAGCAGTGAAGCTTTCTTT.

The CDR3, as DNA: TGCGCCAGCAGCCAAGGAGACGGGGGGGCCCTTGGTGAGCAGTTCTTC. It codes for CASSQGDGGALGEQFF. The chain has TRBV4-3 and TRBJ2-1; 8 bases fit TRBD2. This CDR3 spans 16 amino acids. Germline assignment: CDR1 LGHNA and CDR2 YSLEER. V dropped 1 base and J dropped 9; count of bases not matched to a gene: 11.

V and J are TRBV9 and TRBJ2-2; 9 bases fit TRBD2. Germline V CDR1 and CDR2: SGDLS, YYNGEE. With V trimmed by 2 bases and J by 3 bases, 2 bases remained unmatched. This CDR3 has 15 residues. CDR3 sequence (DNA): TGTGCCAGCAGCGTTAGCGGGAGTCACACCGGGGAGCTGTTTTTT. Translation gives CASSVSGSHTGELFF.

This clone has just a few counts. This chain connects TRBV29-1 to TRBJ1-1, with D uncertain. V was clipped by 3 bases and J by 1 base, with 6 bases between them. Germline CDR1 is SQVTM and CDR2 is ANQGSEA. The CDR3 loop spans 12 amino acids. The CDR3, as DNA: TGCAGCGTTGACACGGGGAACACTGAAGCTTTCTTT. Translation: CSVDTGNTEAFF.

The chain joins TRBV11-2 to TRBJ2-1, with D perhaps matching TRBD1 (5 bases). V was pared by 2 bases and J by 5 bases, with 10 bases between. This CDR3 has 14 residues. The germline V gene encodes CDR1 SGHAT and CDR2 FQNNGV. CDR3 amino acids: CASSLPGLDNEQFF. For the CDR3, the DNA is TGTGCCAGCAGCTTACCAGGGCTGGACAATGAGCAGTTCTTC.

Here the CDR3 reads CASSSPTGGGASGELFF. CDR3 sequence (DNA): TGTGCCAGCAGCTCCCCGACGGGCGGGGGGGCTTCTGGGGAGCTGTTTTTT. V usage is TRBV13 and J usage is TRBJ2-2; 9 bases are a match to TRBD2. V was pared by 4 bases and J by 8 bases, with 14 bases of the junction left unmatched. Per germline, CDR1 PRHDT and CDR2 FYEKMQ (reference sequence). The CDR3 runs 17 residues.

This chain links TRBV2 with TRBJ2-7; D possibly corresponds to TRBD2 (6 bases). This CDR3 has 14 residues. Trimming left V 3 bases short and J 0 bases short, with 9 bases between. Per germline, CDR1 SNHLY and CDR2 FYNNEI. CDR3 DNA: TGTGCCAGCAGTGAGCGGGGATACTCCTACGAGCAGTACTTC. Translation: CASSERGYSYEQYF.

The genes are TRBV28 and TRBJ2-7; 7 positions match TRBD1. CDR3 length: 13 residues. Germline V lookup: CDR1 MDHEN, CDR2 SYDVKM. The junction had 1 base not matched to a gene; V was cut back by 2 bases and J by 3 bases. The CDR3: CASSLGTDYEQYF. The CDR3 DNA is TGTGCCAGCAGTTTAGGGACAGACTACGAGCAGTACTTC.

The chain combines TRBV2 with TRBJ2-4, with 9 bases that match TRBD1. V lost 1 base and J lost 1; bases outside the gene matches: 2. The CDR3 is 16 amino acids. Germline V gene lookup returns CDR1 SNHLY and CDR2 FYNNEI. The CDR3: CASSEEQGAAKNIQYF. The CDR3 DNA is TGTGCCAGCAGTGAAGAACAGGGGGCTGCCAAAAACATTCAGTACTTC.